This is a list of T cell receptor beta chains from one sample in a study of cytomegalovirus exposure and HLA in healthy donors. The assay was immunoSEQ multiplex PCR, and TCRdb's table has in-frame clones only and misses some. The sample has about 210,000 clones, 70% to 90% seen once. Sequencing was carried out using PBMCs. Source of these receptors: a man aged 30-40 years in good health and CMV-seronegative. Each CDR3 is given with its conserved first and last residue. D genes are given only for firm matches. Clone sizes are given selectively: once, few, many, or a class where the clone is expanded.

CDR3aa: CASSPYRVGGETQYF
v_gene: TRBV5-8
d_gene: .
abundance: .

CDR3aa: CASSLGRTGGLSGELFF
v_gene: TRBV11-2
d_gene: TRBD1
abundance: .

CDR3aa: CASGRQADTGELFF
v_gene: TRBV6-1
d_gene: .
abundance: .

CDR3aa: CASNQDSSYEQYF
v_gene: TRBV2
d_gene: .
abundance: .

CDR3aa: CASRLAGAGYNEQFF
v_gene: TRBV19
d_gene: TRBD2
abundance: .

CDR3aa: CASSLDRRGGKLFF
v_gene: TRBV5-6
d_gene: .
abundance: few

CDR3aa: CASAGTGGLGDGYTF
v_gene: TRBV5-1
d_gene: TRBD1
abundance: .

CDR3aa: CASSQEDRFGLGAGNNYEQYF
v_gene: TRBV4-2
d_gene: .
abundance: .

CDR3aa: CSSSIGQGGEETQYF
v_gene: TRBV7-9
d_gene: TRBD1
abundance: .

CDR3aa: CASSQDLGGYTF
v_gene: TRBV14
d_gene: .
abundance: few

CDR3aa: CASSVRDRVVYEQYF
v_gene: TRBV9
d_gene: TRBD1
abundance: .

CDR3aa: CASRGQGAAGRREQYF
v_gene: TRBV28
d_gene: TRBD1
abundance: .

CDR3aa: CAGATTGWTEAFF
v_gene: TRBV6-1
d_gene: TRBD1
abundance: .

CDR3aa: CASSPQGVNTGELFF
v_gene: TRBV11-2
d_gene: TRBD1
abundance: once

CDR3aa: CAGPSDRPYEQYF
v_gene: TRBV30
d_gene: .
abundance: .

CDR3aa: CASSGEGVSYNEQFF
v_gene: TRBV27
d_gene: .
abundance: few

CDR3aa: CASSLGLAGPDTQYF
v_gene: TRBV7-3
d_gene: TRBD2
abundance: .

CDR3aa: CASSDRGDYVDGYTF
v_gene: TRBV19
d_gene: .
abundance: .

CDR3aa: CASSYQFSGGTEAFF
v_gene: TRBV6-5
d_gene: TRBD1
abundance: .

CDR3aa: CASRGQGATNEKLFF
v_gene: TRBV2
d_gene: TRBD1
abundance: .

CDR3aa: CASSQLQGSSSGNTIYF
v_gene: TRBV4-3
d_gene: TRBD1
abundance: few

CDR3aa: CATKVGDWASYEQYF
v_gene: TRBV15
d_gene: .
abundance: .

CDR3aa: CSVVGGGLHTGELFF
v_gene: TRBV29-1
d_gene: TRBD2
abundance: few

CDR3aa: CASSFRDRRQETQYF
v_gene: TRBV28
d_gene: TRBD1
abundance: .

CDR3aa: CASSLSGTEAFF
v_gene: TRBV7-9
d_gene: .
abundance: .

CDR3aa: CASSLGQEGDGYTF
v_gene: TRBV4-2
d_gene: TRBD1
abundance: .

CDR3aa: CASSVGSSGNTIYF
v_gene: TRBV5-1
d_gene: .
abundance: .

CDR3aa: CASSQVGLARDEQYF
v_gene: TRBV5-1
d_gene: TRBD2
abundance: .